These 12 T cell receptor beta chains came from one sample sequenced in a study of blood T cell repertoires in COVID-19. TCRdb's copy holds only in-frame clones and misses some; the assay was immunoSEQ multiplex PCR. The sample has roughly 140,000 clones; around 82% are singletons. The sample was PBMCs or T cells enriched from blood (not recorded which). Receptor source: a man aged 50 or older in a cohort exposed to, infected with or recovered from COVID-19 (not recorded which).

The J gene is TRBJ2-3, the V gene TRBV7-2; 7 bases match TRBD1. V shed 1 base and J 2 bases; nucleotides not matched to a gene: 6. This CDR3 is 16 amino acids long. From germline, CDR1 is SGHTA and CDR2 FQGNSA. In DNA, the CDR3 is TGTGCCAGCAGCTTAGGCGCCGGGACAGCCACAGATACGCAGTATTTT. This translates into CASSLGAGTATDTQYF.

The chain is built from TRBV3-1 (or the pseudogene TRBV3-2) and TRBJ2-5, with 16 nucleotides matching TRBD2. CDR3 length: 18 residues. Germline assignment: CDR1 LGHDT and CDR2 YNNKEL (reference sequence). V lost 2 bases to trimming and J lost 7 bases; unmatched junction nucleotides: 10. CDR3 in amino acids: CASSQTPGTSGRAGTQYF. For the CDR3, the DNA is TGTGCCAGCAGCCAAACCCCCGGGACTAGCGGGAGGGCTGGGACCCAGTACTTC.

The chain recombines TRBV20-1 with TRBJ2-7; D gene uncertain. Trimming took off 3 bases at V and 0 bases at J, with 6 bases between the two ends. Germline V gene lookup returns CDR1 DFQATT and CDR2 SNEGSKA (reference sequence). This CDR3 has 12 amino acids. The CDR3 DNA is TGCAGTGCTAGTACAGCCTCCTACGAGCAGTACTTC. It yields the protein CSASTASYEQYF.

The rearrangement links TRBV6-2 or TRBV6-3 to TRBJ1-3; D call uncertain. The V and J ends lost 0 bases and 1 base respectively, with 7 bases between them. This CDR3 region has 15 residues. CDR1 is MNHEY and CDR2 is SVGEGT in the germline V gene. The CDR3 protein is CASSYSTQSGNTIYF. In DNA form, the CDR3 reads TGTGCCAGCAGTTACTCGACACAATCTGGAAACACCATATATTTT.

The gene calls are TRBV6-5 and TRBJ2-2, with 8 bases fitting TRBD1. CDR1 and CDR2 from the germline V gene are MNHEY and SVGAGI. Trimming cost V 0 bases and J 7 bases; bases outside gene matches: 4. The CDR3 length is 15 residues. CDR3 in amino acids: CASSYSTGVLGELFF. In DNA form, the CDR3 reads TGTGCCAGCAGTTACTCGACAGGGGTGCTCGGGGAGCTGTTTTTT.

This clone has only one observation. This chain uses TRBV25-1 with TRBJ2-7, with 8 bases matching TRBD2. The CDR3 has 12 residues. From germline, CDR1 is MGHDK and CDR2 SYGVNS. The ends lost 6 bases at V and 7 bases at J; junction bases unmatched: 5. In DNA form, the CDR3 reads TGTGCCAGCAGGCCCCCGGGAGGGGAGCAGTACTTC. Amino acid sequence: CASRPPGGEQYF.

This chain links TRBV7-2 with TRBJ2-1; 7 bases align to TRBD2. In germline, CDR1 is SGHTA, CDR2 FQGNSA. V shed 0 bases and J 7 bases; nucleotides not matched to a gene: 12. The CDR3 is 17 amino acids. CDR3 sequence: CASSLASRGSQRNEQFF. The CDR3 bases are TGTGCCAGCAGCTTAGCGTCGCGCGGGAGTCAACGGAATGAGCAGTTCTTC.

The rearrangement joins TRBV15 to TRBJ2-2, with a weak D call TRBD1 (5 bases). The CDR3 consists of 15 residues. Trimming took 5 bases from V and 1 from J, leaving 11 bases between them. Looked up from germline, CDR1 is LNHNV and CDR2 is YYDKDF (reference sequence). CDR3: CATSLTRVNTGELFF. The CDR3 bases are TGTGCCACCAGCCTCACCAGGGTGAACACCGGGGAGCTGTTTTTT.

This chain uses TRBV2 with TRBJ1-3; D unclear. The V end was cut by 7 bases, the J end by 0 bases, with 13 bases between. The CDR3 has 15 residues. The germline V gene encodes CDR1 SNHLY and CDR2 FYNNEI. CDR3 nucleotides: TGTGCCAGCACACACCGAGACTACTCTGGAAACACCATATATTTT. It codes for CASTHRDYSGNTIYF.

This chain joins TRBV14 and TRBJ1-1; unclear D gene. This CDR3 spans 18 amino acids. Trimming left V 1 base short and J 0 bases short, with 18 bases between. From germline, CDR1 is SGHDN and CDR2 FVKESK. This chain's CDR3 is CASSQGPPFALVNTEAFF. Here the CDR3 DNA reads TGTGCCAGCAGCCAAGGGCCCCCCTTTGCCCTAGTGAACACTGAAGCTTTCTTT. Complete variable domain (other parts from reference TRBV14 and TRBJ1-1): EAGVTQFPSHSVIEKGQTVTLRCDPISGHDNLYWYRRVMGKEIKFLLHFVKESKQDESGMPNNRFLAERTGGTYSTLKVQPAELEDSGVYFCASSQGPPFALVNTEAFFGQGTRLTVV.

The rearrangement links TRBV7-2 to TRBJ2-5; 8 bases line up with TRBD2. The CDR3 consists of 16 residues. Per germline, CDR1 SGHTA and CDR2 FQGNSA. V lost 3 bases to trimming and J lost 1 base; unmatched junction nucleotides: 7. The CDR3 loop reads CASSFSASGLQETQYF. For the CDR3, the DNA is TGTGCCAGCAGCTTTTCGGCTAGCGGGCTCCAAGAGACCCAGTACTTC.

CDR3 in amino acids: CASGTYYNEQFF. The CDR3 bases are TGTGCCAGTGGGACTTACTACAATGAGCAGTTCTTC. The V and J genes are TRBV3-1 (or the pseudogene TRBV3-2) and TRBJ2-1; possibly TRBD2 for D (6 bases). Germline CDR1 is LGHDT and CDR2 is YNNKEL (reference sequence). Trimming cost V 9 bases and J 3 bases, with 9 bases left between them. This CDR3 spans 12 amino acids.